The 27 T cell receptor beta chains presented below share a single source sample, sequenced in a study of T cell repertoires in cytomegalovirus infection. TCRdb ran MiXCR on the reads and lists one entry per CDR3 protein. This sample yields about 920,000 distinct CDR3 sequences, of which under 40% are seen a single time; roughly 12% belongs to the top ten. Their antigens are not known. The sample consisted of cultured CD8+ T cells from PBMCs, taken from culture after CMV antigen stimulation. Source of these receptors: a human donor in good health (CMV status not recorded). Some clones in this sample may be carry-over from other donors' samples.

Ten or more counts support this clonotype. One base away lies a much larger clone, so this may be a sequencing read error. This chain connects TRBV7-9 to TRBJ2-1; D uncertain. The germline V gene has CDR1 SEHNR and CDR2 FQNEAQ (reference sequence). V lost 7 bases, J lost 3 bases, and 4 bases lay in between. The CDR3 runs to 11 residues. The CDR3 sequence is CASILYNEQFF. The CDR3 region has the DNA TGTGCCAGCATCCTCTACAATGAGCAGTTCTTC.

The chain uses TRBV6-5 and TRBJ2-1; 8 bases align to TRBD1. V trimming: 6 bases; J trimming: 0 bases; junction bases outside the gene matches: 7. Germline assignment: CDR1 MNHEY and CDR2 SVGAGI. The CDR3 sequence is 16 residues long. CDR3 protein: CASSKEQGGSYNEQFF. CDR3 bases: TGTGCCAGCAGCAAGGAACAGGGGGGCTCCTACAATGAGCAGTTCTTC.

This clonotype was counted a few times. V is TRBV19 and J is TRBJ2-1; possible D gene TRBD2, 5 bases. The germline gives CDR1 LNHDA, CDR2 SQIVND (reference sequence). V was clipped by 3 bases and J by 3 bases, with 15 bases between them. The CDR3 consists of 16 residues. The DNA for the CDR3 is TGTGCCAGTAGTATTATTCGGGATGGGGACTACAATGAGCAGTTCTTC. Translating gives CASSIIRDGDYNEQFF.

The chain combines TRBV5-1 with TRBJ2-3; 7 nucleotides align to TRBD2. V dropped 1 base and J dropped 0; count of bases not matched to a gene: 2. The CDR3 extends over 15 amino acids. Germline V lookup: CDR1 SGHRS, CDR2 YFSETQ. CDR3 nucleotide sequence: TGCGCCAGCAGCTTGTTTAGCGGGAGCACAGATACGCAGTATTTT. This codes for CASSLFSGSTDTQYF.

This clonotype has more than one count but fewer than ten. This CDR3 reads CASSWDDTDTQYF. CDR3 DNA: TGTGCCAGCAGTTGGGACGACACAGATACGCAGTATTTT. The rearrangement uses TRBV12-3 or TRBV12-4 and TRBJ2-3; D may be TRBD1 or TRBD2 (5 bases each). This CDR3 spans 13 amino acids. V was clipped by 4 bases and J by 2 bases, with 7 bases between them.

In this sample, this clonotype turned up a few times. This chain joins TRBV12-3 or TRBV12-4 and TRBJ2-3, with D hard to call. This CDR3 is 13 amino acids long. V gave up 11 bases and J gave up 6 bases, with 18 bases separating them. The CDR3 sequence is CASINPLDDTQYF. Written as DNA, the CDR3 is TGTGCCTCAATAAACCCCCTGGACGATACGCAGTATTTT.

This clonotype showed up many times. The CDR3 loop reads CASSSWESFSSGANVLTF. The CDR3 bases are TGTGCCAGCAGCTCCTGGGAGTCTTTTTCCTCTGGGGCCAACGTCCTGACTTTC. V and J are TRBV7-9 and TRBJ2-6, with D possibly TRBD2 on 5 matching bases. The CDR3 loop spans 18 amino acids. V dropped 4 bases and J dropped 0 bases, with 16 bases sitting between them. The germline V gene encodes CDR1 SEHNR and CDR2 FQNEAQ (reference sequence).

This clonotype turned up a few times. V and J are TRBV12-3 or TRBV12-4 and TRBJ2-2; TRBD1 matches 7 bases. The CDR3 has 17 residues. The V and J ends lost 5 bases and 6 bases, in that order; junction bases with no gene match: 15. Here the CDR3 reads CASSDGTAIESPGELFF. The DNA for the CDR3 is TGTGCCAGCAGTGACGGGACAGCAATTGAATCCCCCGGGGAGCTGTTTTTT.

The chain carries TRBV6-1 and TRBJ1-2; D is undetermined. Trimming shortened V by 6 bases and J by 8 bases, and 16 bases separated the two germline ends. CDR1 and CDR2 (germline): MNHNS, SASEGT. This CDR3 region has 13 residues. CDR3 amino acids: CASRTLGSRGYTF. CDR3 nucleotides: TGTGCCAGCAGGACGTTGGGGAGCAGAGGCTACACCTTC.

This clonotype was counted between two and nine times. The chain couples TRBV4-1 to TRBJ2-5; 10 bases agree with TRBD2. V shed 1 base and J 3 bases; nucleotides not matched to a gene: 8. Germline loops: CDR1 MGHRA, CDR2 YSYEKL. The CDR3 consists of 17 residues. The CDR3 sequence: CASSQVLAGDIKETQYF. DNA for the CDR3: TGCGCCAGCAGCCAAGTCCTAGCGGGGGACATAAAAGAGACCCAGTACTTC.

DNA of the CDR3: TGTGCCAGCAGCCCAGGGTACCCTAACGAGCAGTACTTC. This encodes CASSPGYPNEQYF. The rearrangement uses TRBV27 and TRBJ2-7; a weak D match, TRBD1 (5 bases). This CDR3 comprises 13 residues. The V and J ends lost 6 bases and 5 bases respectively, with 14 bases between them. In germline, CDR1 is MNHEY, CDR2 SMNVEV (reference sequence).

The V and J genes are TRBV11-2 and TRBJ2-7, with a tentative D call TRBD1 (5 bases). Germline-derived CDR1 and CDR2 are SGHAT and FQNNGV. The CDR3 sequence is 15 residues long. Trimming shortened V by 5 bases and J by 0 bases, and 14 bases separated the two germline ends. The CDR3 is CASSTHQGFSYEQYV. The CDR3 region has the DNA TGTGCCAGCAGCACACACCAGGGATTCTCCTACGAGCAGTACGTC.

This clonotype has only a few counts. V usage is TRBV6-5 and J usage is TRBJ1-2, with TRBD1 matching 8 bases. This CDR3 region has 14 residues. J was trimmed by 3 bases and V by 5 bases; bases with no gene match: 5. Per germline, CDR1 MNHEY and CDR2 SVGAGI. The CDR3 spells CASSPGGNDYGYTF. In DNA, the CDR3 is TGTGCCAGCAGTCCAGGGGGCAACGACTATGGCTACACCTTC.

The rearrangement links TRBV10-2 to TRBJ2-7, with D unclear. The germline V gene has CDR1 WSHSY and CDR2 SAAADI. The germline V and J ends were trimmed by 2 bases and 3 bases, with 8 bases remaining between them. This CDR3 has 13 amino acids. CDR3 coding DNA: TGCGCCAGCAGTGAGCAGGACCGCTACGAGCAGTACTTC. Translated: CASSEQDRYEQYF.

The chain employs TRBV6-2 or TRBV6-3 and TRBJ2-7; D is possibly TRBD1 (6 bases). CDR1 MNHEY and CDR2 SVGEGT come from the germline V gene. V lost 2 bases and J lost 3, with 14 bases in between. CDR3 size: 15 residues. The CDR3 is CASSYGRGDNYEQYV. In nucleotides, the CDR3 is TGTGCCAGCAGTTACGGCAGGGGCGATAACTACGAGCAGTACGTC.

This chain uses TRBV6-1 with TRBJ2-7, with 8 nucleotides matching TRBD1. The CDR3 consists of 14 residues. The ends lost 6 bases at V and 2 bases at J; junction bases unmatched: 6. CDR1 and CDR2 from the germline V gene are MNHNS and SASEGT. CDR3 sequence (DNA): TGTGCCAGCAGCGCCGAGGGACAGGCCTACGAGCAGTACTTC. Residues: CASSAEGQAYEQYF.

In its sample, this clonotype was seen many times. The chain couples TRBV7-8 to TRBJ1-2; D possibly corresponds to TRBD1 (6 bases). The length of the CDR3 is 13 residues. The V gene lost 5 bases and the J gene lost 5 bases, with 12 bases spanning the gap. Germline V lookup: CDR1 SGHVS, CDR2 FQNEAQ. In DNA, the CDR3 is TGTGCCAGCAGCAACGGGACAACTTATGGCTACACCTTC. It yields the protein CASSNGTTYGYTF.

The genes are TRBV24-1 and TRBJ1-6, with a possible D match to TRBD1 (5 bases). CDR3 length: 14 amino acids. Looked up from germline, CDR1 is KGHDR and CDR2 is SFDVKD. With 7 bases removed from V and 5 bases from J, the gap between germline ends came to 11 bases. The CDR3 nucleotides read TGTGCCACCAGGGCAAACAGGAATAATTCACCCCTCCACTTT. Its translation: CATRANRNNSPLHF.

CDR3 amino acids: CASSYTSGGNNEQFF. The DNA of the CDR3 is TGTGCCAGTAGTTATACTAGCGGGGGGAACAATGAGCAGTTCTTC. The chain uses TRBV19 and TRBJ2-1, with 12 bases matching TRBD2. Germline CDR1 is LNHDA and CDR2 is SQIVND (reference sequence). The CDR3 extends over 15 amino acids. Unmatched junction bases numbered 4, after V lost 5 bases and J lost 5 bases.

This chain joins TRBV12-3 or TRBV12-4 and TRBJ2-1; 8 bases agree with TRBD2. V dropped 4 bases and J dropped 4; count of bases not matched to a gene: 3. The CDR3 runs to 14 residues. The CDR3, as DNA: TGTGCCAGCAGTTCTTCTAGCGGGTACAATGAGCAGTTCTTC. This translates into CASSSSSGYNEQFF.

This clonotype has more than one count but fewer than ten. The chain is built from TRBV6-5 and TRBJ2-3; tentatively, D is TRBD2 (6 bases). CDR1 is MNHEY, CDR2 SVGAGI, per germline. Trimming shortened V by 1 base and J by 7 bases, and 33 bases separated the two germline ends. The CDR3 loop spans 21 amino acids. CDR3 nucleotide sequence: TGTGCCAGCAGTTACTACGGCGGACACGCCATTGGGGCCCAGGAGGGGAATACGCAGTATTTT. This encodes CASSYYGGHAIGAQEGNTQYF.

V gene TRBV20-1 combines with J gene TRBJ1-2; tentatively, D is TRBD1 (5 bases). This CDR3 has 14 residues. Germline assignment: CDR1 DFQATT and CDR2 SNEGSKA (reference sequence). V was shortened by 2 bases and J by 5 bases, with 15 bases between the two germline ends. CDR3 in amino acids: CSARNPQELYGYTF. CDR3 bases: TGCAGTGCTAGAAACCCACAGGAACTATATGGCTACACCTTC.

This clonotype has only a few counts. The rearrangement joins TRBV7-9 to TRBJ2-1; no clear D. Germline CDR1 and CDR2: SEHNR and FQNEAQ (reference sequence). The CDR3 length is 12 residues. V was trimmed by 2 bases and J by 12 bases, leaving 11 bases between them. CDR3 bases: TGTGCCAGCAGCTTATTCCCCGACGGGCAGTTCTTC. This codes for CASSLFPDGQFF.

J is TRBJ1-2 and V is TRBV7-9, with 7 positions matching TRBD1. The CDR3 loop spans 16 amino acids. The trim removed 4 bases at V and 5 bases at J, leaving 13 bases unmatched. Germline CDR1 is SEHNR and CDR2 is FQNEAQ (reference sequence). DNA of the CDR3: TGTGCCAGCAGCTCGGAGGGACAGCGACCTTTGTATGGCTACACCTTC. Amino acids: CASSSEGQRPLYGYTF.

This chain links TRBV7-6 with TRBJ2-5; D is unresolved. This CDR3 is 12 amino acids long. The V end lost 11 bases, the J end lost 2 bases, and 12 bases lay between the germline ends. From germline, CDR1 is SGHVS and CDR2 FNYEAQ. The chain's CDR3 is CASDILQETQYF. CDR3 in DNA: TGTGCCTCAGACATTCTACAAGAGACCCAGTACTTC. Filled out from reference TRBV7-6 and TRBJ2-5, the complete variable domain reads GAGVSQSPRYKVTKRGQDVALRCDPISGHVSLYWYRQALGQGPEFLTYFNYEAQQDKSGLPNDRFSAERPEGSISTLTIQRTEQRDSAMYRCASDILQETQYFGPGTRLLVL.

CDR3 in DNA: TGTGCCAGCAGCTTAGCCTCAGGGACAGGGAACACCGGGGAGCTGTTTTTT. Translated: CASSLASGTGNTGELFF. The chain combines TRBV7-9 with TRBJ2-2; 8 bases line up with TRBD1. Germline CDR1 is SEHNR and CDR2 is FQNEAQ (reference sequence). V trimming: 0 bases; J trimming: 1 base; junction bases outside the gene matches: 4. This CDR3 is 17 amino acids long.

The V call is TRBV11-3, the J call TRBJ2-3, with 12 bases fitting TRBD1. With V trimmed by 5 bases and J by 4 bases, 4 bases remained unmatched. Germline V CDR1 and CDR2: SGHNT, YENEEA. The CDR3 is made up of 15 amino acids. CDR3 protein: CASSTGTGGADTQYF. CDR3 coding DNA: TGTGCCAGCAGCACTGGGACAGGGGGCGCAGATACGCAGTATTTT.